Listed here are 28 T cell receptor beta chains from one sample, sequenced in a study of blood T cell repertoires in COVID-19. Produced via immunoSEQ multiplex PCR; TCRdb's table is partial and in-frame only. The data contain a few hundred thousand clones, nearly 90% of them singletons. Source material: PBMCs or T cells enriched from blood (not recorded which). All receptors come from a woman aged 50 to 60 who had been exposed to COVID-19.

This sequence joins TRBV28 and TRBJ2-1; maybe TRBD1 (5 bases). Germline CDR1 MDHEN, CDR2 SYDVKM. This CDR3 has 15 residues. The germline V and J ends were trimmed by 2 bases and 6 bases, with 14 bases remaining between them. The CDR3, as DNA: TGTGCCAGCAGTTTAAGGACACCAAATTCCAATGAGCAGTTCTTC. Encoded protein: CASSLRTPNSNEQFF. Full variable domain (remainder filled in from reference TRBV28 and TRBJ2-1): DVKVTQSSRYLVKRTGEKVFLECVQDMDHENMFWYRQDPGLGLRLIYFSYDVKMKEKGDIPEGYSVSREKKERFSLILESASTNQTSMYLCASSLRTPNSNEQFFGPGTRLTVL.

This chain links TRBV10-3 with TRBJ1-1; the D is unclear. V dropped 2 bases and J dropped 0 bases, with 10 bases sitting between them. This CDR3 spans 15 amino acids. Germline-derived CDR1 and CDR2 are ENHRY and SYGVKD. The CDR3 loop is CAISEGSEMNTEAFF. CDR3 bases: TGTGCCATCAGTGAGGGGTCGGAGATGAACACTGAAGCTTTCTTT.

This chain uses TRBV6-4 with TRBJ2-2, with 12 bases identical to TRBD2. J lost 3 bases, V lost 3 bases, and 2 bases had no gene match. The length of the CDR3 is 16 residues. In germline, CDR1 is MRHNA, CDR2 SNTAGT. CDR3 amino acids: CASSELAGGHTGELFF. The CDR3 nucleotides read TGTGCCAGCAGTGAACTAGCGGGGGGCCACACCGGGGAGCTGTTTTTT.

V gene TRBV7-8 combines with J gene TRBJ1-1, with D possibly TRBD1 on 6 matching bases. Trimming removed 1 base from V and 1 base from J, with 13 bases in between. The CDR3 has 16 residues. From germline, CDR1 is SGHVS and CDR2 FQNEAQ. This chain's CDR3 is CASSLETYRENTEAFF. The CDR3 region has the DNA TGTGCCAGCAGCTTAGAGACCTACAGGGAGAACACTGAAGCTTTCTTT.

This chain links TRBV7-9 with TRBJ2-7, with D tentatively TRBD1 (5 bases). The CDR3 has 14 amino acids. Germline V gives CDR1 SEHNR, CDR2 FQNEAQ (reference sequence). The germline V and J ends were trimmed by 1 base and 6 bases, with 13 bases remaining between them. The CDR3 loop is CASSLGGRPSEQYF. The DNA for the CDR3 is TGTGCCAGCAGCTTAGGGGGCAGACCCTCCGAGCAGTACTTC.

CDR3 DNA: TGTGCCAGCAGCCATGGTAGTTCGTCAGATACGCAGTATTTT. Translated, it gives CASSHGSSSDTQYF. The chain links TRBV7-2 to TRBJ2-3; D is unresolved. CDR1 is SGHTA and CDR2 is FQGNSA in the germline V gene. The CDR3 extends over 14 amino acids. Trimming took 5 bases from V and 4 from J, leaving 13 bases between them.

The CDR3 DNA reads as TGTGCCAGCAGTTACAGGACAGTGGCCGAATGGGATTACAATGAGCAGTTCTTC. Translated: CASSYRTVAEWDYNEQFF. The genes are TRBV7-9 and TRBJ2-1; D may be TRBD1 (6 bases). V dropped 6 bases and J dropped 4 bases, with 25 bases sitting between them. The CDR3 loop spans 18 amino acids. CDR1 SEHNR and CDR2 FQNEAQ come from the germline V gene (reference sequence).

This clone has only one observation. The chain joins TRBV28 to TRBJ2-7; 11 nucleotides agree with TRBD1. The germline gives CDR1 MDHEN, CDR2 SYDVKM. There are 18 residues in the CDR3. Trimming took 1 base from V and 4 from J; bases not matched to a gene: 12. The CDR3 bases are TGTGCCAGCAGTTTATTTCCCGTCGGGGGGACAGGGGGATACGAGCAGTACTTC. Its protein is CASSLFPVGGTGGYEQYF.

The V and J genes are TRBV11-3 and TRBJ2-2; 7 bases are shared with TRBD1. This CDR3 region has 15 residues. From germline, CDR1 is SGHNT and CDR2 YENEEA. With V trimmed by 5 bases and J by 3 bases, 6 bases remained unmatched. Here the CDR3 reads CASSRQGRDTGELFF. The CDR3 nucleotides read TGTGCCAGCAGCAGACAGGGACGTGACACCGGGGAGCTGTTTTTT.

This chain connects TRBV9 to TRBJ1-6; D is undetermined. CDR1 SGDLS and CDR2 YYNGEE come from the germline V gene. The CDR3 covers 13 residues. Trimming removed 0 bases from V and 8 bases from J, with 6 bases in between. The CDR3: CASSVVGDSPLHF. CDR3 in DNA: TGTGCCAGCAGCGTAGTTGGAGATTCACCCCTCCACTTT.

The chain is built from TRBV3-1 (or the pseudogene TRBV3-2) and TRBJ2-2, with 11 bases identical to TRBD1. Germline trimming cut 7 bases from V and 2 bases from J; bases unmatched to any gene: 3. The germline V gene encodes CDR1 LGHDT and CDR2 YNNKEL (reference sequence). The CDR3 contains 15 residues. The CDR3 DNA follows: TGTGCCAGCACCGGACAGGGGGCCAACACCGGGGAGCTGTTTTTT. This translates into CASTGQGANTGELFF.

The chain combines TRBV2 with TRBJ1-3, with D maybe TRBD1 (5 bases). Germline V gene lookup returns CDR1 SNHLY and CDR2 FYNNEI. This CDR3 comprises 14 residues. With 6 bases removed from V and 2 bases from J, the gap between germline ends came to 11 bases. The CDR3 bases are TGTGCCAGCAGGCTAGACAGAGCTGGAAACACCATATATTTT. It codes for CASRLDRAGNTIYF.

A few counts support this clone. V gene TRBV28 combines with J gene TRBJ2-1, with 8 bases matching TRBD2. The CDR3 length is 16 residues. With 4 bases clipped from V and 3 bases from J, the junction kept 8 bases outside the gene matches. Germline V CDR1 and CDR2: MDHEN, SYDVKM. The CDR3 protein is CASSSQGGGFYNEQFF. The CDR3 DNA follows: TGTGCCAGCAGTTCCCAAGGCGGGGGGTTCTACAATGAGCAGTTCTTC.

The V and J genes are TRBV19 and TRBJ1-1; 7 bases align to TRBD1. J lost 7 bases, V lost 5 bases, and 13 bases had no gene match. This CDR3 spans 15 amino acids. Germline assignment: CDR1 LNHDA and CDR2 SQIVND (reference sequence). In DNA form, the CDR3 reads TGTGCCAGTAGTTCCAGGACAGGCCTCGAGCGTGAAGCTTTCTTT. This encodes CASSSRTGLEREAFF.

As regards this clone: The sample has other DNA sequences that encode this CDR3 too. The CDR3 sequence is CASSRTGGGQETQYF. As DNA, the CDR3 is TGTGCCAGCAGCCGGACAGGGGGAGGGCAAGAGACCCAGTACTTC. J is TRBJ2-5 and V is TRBV11-2, with 10 bases matching TRBD1. The germline V gene encodes CDR1 SGHAT and CDR2 FQNNGV. J lost 2 bases, V lost 5 bases, and 5 bases had no gene match. CDR3 length: 15 amino acids.

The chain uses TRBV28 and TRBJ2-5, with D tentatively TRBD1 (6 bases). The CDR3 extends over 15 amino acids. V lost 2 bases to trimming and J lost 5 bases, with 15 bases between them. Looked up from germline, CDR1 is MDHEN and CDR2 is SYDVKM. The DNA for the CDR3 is TGTGCCAGCAGTTTAGGTTTGGGACAATCGGAGACCCAGTACTTC. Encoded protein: CASSLGLGQSETQYF.

The CDR3 here is CASSPPGQGYNEQFF. The CDR3 bases are TGTGCCAGCAGCCCACCGGGACAGGGGTACAATGAGCAGTTCTTC. The gene calls are TRBV14 and TRBJ2-1, with 10 bases lining up with TRBD1. Losses at the gene ends were 4 bases for V and 4 bases for J; bases not matched to a gene: 4. CDR1 SGHDN and CDR2 FVKESK come from the germline V gene. This CDR3 has 15 residues.

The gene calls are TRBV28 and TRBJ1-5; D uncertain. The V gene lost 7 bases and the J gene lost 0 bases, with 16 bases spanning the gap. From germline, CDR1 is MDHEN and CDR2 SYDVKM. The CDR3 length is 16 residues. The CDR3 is CASIGHNGISNQPQHF. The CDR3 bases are TGTGCCAGCATTGGCCATAACGGGATTAGCAATCAGCCCCAGCATTTT.

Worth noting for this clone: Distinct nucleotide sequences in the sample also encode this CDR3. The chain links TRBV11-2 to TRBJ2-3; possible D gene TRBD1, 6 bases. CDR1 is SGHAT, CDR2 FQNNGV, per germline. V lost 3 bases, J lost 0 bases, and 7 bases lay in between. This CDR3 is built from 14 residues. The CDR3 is CASSLGASTDTQYF. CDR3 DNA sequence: TGTGCCAGCAGCTTGGGGGCGAGCACAGATACGCAGTATTTT.

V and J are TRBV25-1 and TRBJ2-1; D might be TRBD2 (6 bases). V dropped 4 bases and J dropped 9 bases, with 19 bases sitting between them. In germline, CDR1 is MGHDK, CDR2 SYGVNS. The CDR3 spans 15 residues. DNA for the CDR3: TGTGCCAGCAGTGCGACTAGTTATGTGTTGGCTGAGCAGTTCTTC. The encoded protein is CASSATSYVLAEQFF.

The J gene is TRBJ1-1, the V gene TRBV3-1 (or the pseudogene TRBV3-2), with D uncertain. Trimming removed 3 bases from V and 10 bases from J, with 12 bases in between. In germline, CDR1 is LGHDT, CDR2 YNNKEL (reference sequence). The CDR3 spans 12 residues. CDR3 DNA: TGTGCCAGCAGCCACGGGGTCCGCGGAGCTTTCTTT. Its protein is CASSHGVRGAFF.

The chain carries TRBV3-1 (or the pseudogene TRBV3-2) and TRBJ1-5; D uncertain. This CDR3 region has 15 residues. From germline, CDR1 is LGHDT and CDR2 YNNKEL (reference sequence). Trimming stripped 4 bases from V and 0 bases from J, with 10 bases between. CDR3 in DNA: TGTGCCAGCAGCCGTGGGCAGAATAGCAATCAGCCCCAGCATTTT. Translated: CASSRGQNSNQPQHF.

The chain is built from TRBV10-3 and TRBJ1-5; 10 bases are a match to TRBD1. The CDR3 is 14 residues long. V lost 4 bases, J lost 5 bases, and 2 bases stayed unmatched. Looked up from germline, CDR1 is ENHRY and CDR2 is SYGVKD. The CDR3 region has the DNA TGTGCCATCAGTGGGACAGGGGGAGATCAGCCCCAGCATTTT. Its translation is CAISGTGGDQPQHF.

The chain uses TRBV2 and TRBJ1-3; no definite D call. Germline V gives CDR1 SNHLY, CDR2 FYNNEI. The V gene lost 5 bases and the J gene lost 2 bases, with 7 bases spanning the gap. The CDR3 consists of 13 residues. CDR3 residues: CASSLETGNTIYF. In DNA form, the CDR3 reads TGTGCCAGCAGTCTCGAGACTGGAAACACCATATATTTT.

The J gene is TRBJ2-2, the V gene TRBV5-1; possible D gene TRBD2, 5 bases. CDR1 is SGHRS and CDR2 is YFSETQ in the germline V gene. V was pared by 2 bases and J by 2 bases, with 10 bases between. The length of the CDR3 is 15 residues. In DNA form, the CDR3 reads TGCGCCAGCAGCTTACGGACTGACAACACCGGGGAGCTGTTTTTT. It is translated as CASSLRTDNTGELFF. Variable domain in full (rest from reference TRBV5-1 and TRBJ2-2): KAGVTQTPRYLIKTRGQQVTLSCSPISGHRSVSWYQQTPGQGLQFLFEYFSETQRNKGNFPGRFSGRQFSNSRSEMNVSTLELGDSALYLCASSLRTDNTGELFFGEGSRLTVL.

The CDR3 protein is CASSFLQTGTEAFF. For the CDR3, the DNA is TGTGCCAGCAGCTTTCTTCAGACGGGGACTGAAGCTTTCTTT. This sequence joins TRBV11-2 and TRBJ1-1; D is unresolved. V lost 3 bases and J 5 bases, leaving 13 bases between the germline ends. CDR3 size: 14 residues. CDR1 is SGHAT and CDR2 is FQNNGV in the germline V gene.

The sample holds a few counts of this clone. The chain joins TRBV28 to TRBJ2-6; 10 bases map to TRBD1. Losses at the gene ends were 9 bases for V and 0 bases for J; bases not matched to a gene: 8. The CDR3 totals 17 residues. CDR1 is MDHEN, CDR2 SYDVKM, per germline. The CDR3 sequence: CASIEGQGISGANVLTF. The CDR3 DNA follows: TGTGCCAGTATAGAGGGACAGGGGATCTCTGGGGCCAACGTCCTGACTTTC. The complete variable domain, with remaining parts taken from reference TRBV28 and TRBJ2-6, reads DVKVTQSSRYLVKRTGEKVFLECVQDMDHENMFWYRQDPGLGLRLIYFSYDVKMKEKGDIPEGYSVSREKKERFSLILESASTNQTSMYLCASIEGQGISGANVLTFGAGSRLTVL.

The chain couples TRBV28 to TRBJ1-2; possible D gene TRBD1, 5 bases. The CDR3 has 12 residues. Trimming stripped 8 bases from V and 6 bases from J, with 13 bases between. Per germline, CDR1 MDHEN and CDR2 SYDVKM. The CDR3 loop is CASGGVRNGYTF. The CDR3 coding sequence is TGTGCCAGCGGGGGGGTACGGAATGGCTACACCTTC.